The 24 T cell receptor beta chains given below trace back to one sample, sequenced in a study of cytomegalovirus exposure and HLA in healthy donors. Both 60 Vbeta primers and 13 Jbeta primers went into the PCR. The table came from immunoSEQ multiplex PCR; TCRdb's copy has only in-frame clones and leaves some out. The sample holds some 120,000 clones, over 75% seen once. Sequencing input: PBMCs. These receptor sequences come from a woman in her late teens or twenties in good health and CMV-seronegative.

The rearrangement links TRBV14 to TRBJ2-1; 11 nucleotides match TRBD2. The CDR3 has 16 amino acids. Trimming at V came to 4 bases and at J to 6 bases, leaving 8 bases not matched to a gene. Germline values: CDR1 SGHDN, CDR2 FVKESK. Written as DNA, the CDR3 is TGTGCCAGCAGCCCGCCGACTAGCGGGGCCGGCAATGAGCAGTTCTTC. It encodes CASSPPTSGAGNEQFF.

The chain employs TRBV4-3 and TRBJ2-2; no firm D call. The CDR3 totals 13 residues. V was cut by 2 bases and J by 7 bases, with 8 bases left in between. Germline V gives CDR1 LGHNA, CDR2 YSLEER. This CDR3 reads CASSQSGYGELFF. The CDR3, as DNA: TGCGCCAGCAGCCAATCAGGATACGGGGAGCTGTTTTTT.

This clone was seen more than once but under ten times. This chain connects TRBV25-1 to TRBJ2-7; no reliable D call. The germline V and J ends were trimmed by 8 bases and 2 bases, with 4 bases remaining between them. Per the germline V gene, CDR1 is MGHDK and CDR2 is SYGVNS. CDR3 length: 10 residues. The CDR3 region is CASGAYEQYF. The CDR3 DNA is TGTGCCAGCGGAGCCTACGAGCAGTACTTC.

The chain employs TRBV19 and TRBJ2-4; tentative D call: TRBD2 (6 bases). Trimming took 5 bases from V and 1 from J, leaving 15 bases between them. This CDR3 has 16 amino acids. CDR1 LNHDA and CDR2 SQIVND come from the germline V gene (reference sequence). CDR3 sequence (DNA): TGTGCCAGTAGTCGAGGACTATTTTCGGCCAAAAACATTCAGTACTTC. Amino acid sequence: CASSRGLFSAKNIQYF.

This clone was counted a single time. V gene TRBV5-1 combines with J gene TRBJ2-7; 7 positions match TRBD1. V lost 0 bases to trimming and J lost 0 bases; unmatched junction nucleotides: 3. This CDR3 has 15 residues. Germline CDR1 SGHRS, CDR2 YFSETQ. The CDR3 protein is CASSLGTGDSYEQYF. CDR3 nucleotide sequence: TGCGCCAGCAGCTTGGGCACAGGGGACTCCTACGAGCAGTACTTC.

The V and J genes are TRBV30 and TRBJ2-7; perhaps TRBD2 as D (6 bases). This CDR3 contains 14 residues. V was trimmed by 3 bases and J by 5 bases, leaving 17 bases between them. Germline CDR1 reads GTSNPN; CDR2 reads SVGIG (reference sequence). CDR3 bases: TGTGCCTGGAGCCTAGGGAGGCCCGTCCACGAGCAGTACTTC. Protein sequence: CAWSLGRPVHEQYF.

This clone was detected a few times. Other DNA sequences of this sample code for an identical CDR3. In DNA, the CDR3 is TGTGCCAGCGTTCCTATAGCGGGGTCCTACGAGCAGTACTTC. Translated, it gives CASVPIAGSYEQYF. This sequence joins TRBV6-1 and TRBJ2-7; the match to TRBD2 covers 8 bases. The CDR3 consists of 14 residues. CDR1 MNHNS and CDR2 SASEGT come from the germline V gene. V gave up 8 bases and J gave up 1 base; unmatched junction bases: 7.

The chain recombines TRBV10-2 with TRBJ2-7, with 8 bases aligning to TRBD1. CDR3 length: 12 residues. Looked up from germline, CDR1 is WSHSY and CDR2 is SAAADI. V shed 5 bases, J shed 7 bases, and the junction held 4 bases outside the gene matches. CDR3: CASSTNRGEQYF. DNA for the CDR3: TGCGCCAGCAGTACTAACAGGGGGGAGCAGTACTTC.

This clone was observed a handful of times. The CDR3 loop is CASSELPGSSEFSGGYTF. In DNA form, the CDR3 reads TGTGCCAGCAGTGAATTACCCGGAAGTAGCGAATTCTCGGGTGGCTACACCTTC. The J gene is TRBJ1-2, the V gene TRBV2; D gene uncertain. Germline CDR1 is SNHLY and CDR2 is FYNNEI. The CDR3 has 18 residues. The V and J ends lost 2 bases and 7 bases respectively, with 26 bases between them.

The V gene is TRBV11-2, the J gene TRBJ2-3, with TRBD2 as a possible D gene (6 bases). V dropped 8 bases and J dropped 6 bases, with 15 bases sitting between them. This CDR3 is built from 13 residues. Germline assignment: CDR1 SGHAT and CDR2 FQNNGV. Written as DNA, the CDR3 is TGTGCCAGCGCTGGGGCAGGGAGGGATACGCAGTATTTT. It encodes CASAGAGRDTQYF.

This chain joins TRBV19 and TRBJ1-6; D possibly corresponds to TRBD1 (5 bases). CDR1 is LNHDA, CDR2 SQIVND, per germline (reference sequence). Trimming took off 8 bases at V and 9 bases at J, with 14 bases between the two ends. The CDR3 spans 13 residues. This CDR3 is CASVAGIGSPLHF. CDR3 nucleotide sequence: TGTGCCAGTGTGGCAGGGATTGGTTCACCCCTCCACTTT. Combining the CDR3 with reference TRBV19 and TRBJ1-6 gives the whole variable domain DGGITQSPKYLFRKEGQNVTLSCEQNLNHDAMYWYRQDPGQGLRLIYYSQIVNDFQKGDIAEGYSVSREKKESFPLTVTSAQKNPTAFYLCASVAGIGSPLHFGNGTRLTVT.

The chain carries TRBV5-6 and TRBJ1-5, with D unclear. V lost 0 bases and J lost 2, with 9 bases in between. Germline-derived CDR1 and CDR2 are SGHDT and YYEEEE. This CDR3 spans 15 amino acids. As DNA, the CDR3 is TGTGCCAGCAGCTTGGGCCAGGCCCGCAATCAGCCCCAGCATTTT. Protein product: CASSLGQARNQPQHF.

J is TRBJ2-7 and V is TRBV7-9; D gene ambiguous. The V gene's germline CDR1 is SEHNR and CDR2 FQNEAQ (reference sequence). V lost 1 base, J lost 0 bases, and 4 bases lay in between. This CDR3 has 13 amino acids. Written as DNA, the CDR3 is TGTGCCAGCAGCTTAGGAGCCTCCTACGAGCAGTACTTC. Protein product: CASSLGASYEQYF.

The CDR3 DNA follows: TGCGCCAGCAGCCAAGATCCGCGGCCAACTAACTATGGCTACACCTTC. It yields the protein CASSQDPRPTNYGYTF. The chain uses TRBV4-1 and TRBJ1-2; D gene ambiguous. The CDR3 spans 16 residues. The V and J ends lost 0 bases and 0 bases respectively, with 11 bases between them. CDR1 MGHRA and CDR2 YSYEKL come from the germline V gene.

The rearrangement joins TRBV9 to TRBJ1-3; unclear D gene. Between the trimmed V and J ends, which lost 2 bases and 0 bases, there was a span of 3 bases. The germline CDR1 and CDR2 sequences are SGDLS and YYNGEE. This CDR3 comprises 13 residues. The chain's CDR3 is CASSVNSGNTIYF. CDR3 nucleotide sequence: TGTGCCAGCAGCGTCAACTCTGGAAACACCATATATTTT.

This clone was observed once. The rearrangement joins TRBV7-7 to TRBJ2-1; 8 nucleotides agree with TRBD1. V shed 2 bases, J shed 6 bases, and the junction held 6 bases outside the gene matches. Germline CDR1 and CDR2: SSHAT and FNYEAQ (reference sequence). The CDR3 runs to 15 residues. The CDR3 DNA follows: TGTGCCAGCAGCTTAAGGCGGACAGGGATCAATGAGCAGTTCTTC. Residues: CASSLRRTGINEQFF.

The rearrangement joins TRBV5-8 to TRBJ2-7; D is unresolved. The CDR3 is made up of 15 amino acids. V shed 2 bases and J shed 0 bases, with 12 bases lying between them. CDR1 and CDR2 from the germline V gene are SGHTS and YDEGEE. CDR3 protein: CASSFRPASSYEQYF. The CDR3 DNA reads TGTGCCAGCAGCTTCCGCCCAGCGAGCTCCTACGAGCAGTACTTC.

This chain joins TRBV10-2 and TRBJ1-4; 7 positions agree with TRBD1. V shed 8 bases, J shed 8 bases, and the junction held 11 bases outside the gene matches. This CDR3 comprises 14 residues. The germline V gene encodes CDR1 WSHSY and CDR2 SAAADI. The CDR3 here is CASRLTGQDEKLFF. CDR3 bases: TGCGCCAGCCGGTTGACAGGGCAAGACGAAAAACTGTTTTTT.

The V call is TRBV10-1, the J call TRBJ1-4, with 8 bases lining up with TRBD1. Looked up from germline, CDR1 is WNHNN and CDR2 is SYGVQD (reference sequence). The CDR3 contains 15 residues. With 6 bases clipped from V and 8 bases from J, the junction kept 11 bases outside the gene matches. CDR3 residues: CASRVVPGQEEKLFF. The DNA of the CDR3 is TGCGCCAGCAGGGTCGTCCCGGGACAGGAGGAAAAACTGTTTTTT.

This clone was picked up one time. The J gene is TRBJ2-1, the V gene TRBV7-9; no firm D call. This CDR3 contains 13 residues. Between the trimmed V and J ends, which lost 7 bases and 7 bases, there was a span of 14 bases. Germline V CDR1 and CDR2: SEHNR, FQNEAQ (reference sequence). The CDR3 nucleotides read TGTGCCAGCACCCAACCGTCCAGGAATGAGCAGTTCTTC. This sequence encodes CASTQPSRNEQFF.

The chain joins TRBV2 to TRBJ1-2; 10 bases are shared with TRBD1. Trimming took 7 bases from V and 8 from J; bases not matched to a gene: 16. The CDR3 has 16 amino acids. CDR1 and CDR2 from the germline V gene are SNHLY and FYNNEI. CDR3 sequence (DNA): TGTGCCAGCACCCTACACCCCGGGACAGGGGCGGAGGGCTACACCTTC. Translating gives CASTLHPGTGAEGYTF.

The rearrangement links TRBV19 to TRBJ1-2, with a weak D call TRBD1 (6 bases). The length of the CDR3 is 16 residues. The V gene lost 3 bases and the J gene lost 0 bases, with 14 bases spanning the gap. Germline V gives CDR1 LNHDA, CDR2 SQIVND (reference sequence). DNA for the CDR3: TGTGCCAGTAGTATGGGCCAGGGGAGACCTAACTATGGCTACACCTTC. It yields the protein CASSMGQGRPNYGYTF.

J is TRBJ1-5 and V is TRBV30; 7 nucleotides match TRBD1. Per the germline V gene, CDR1 is GTSNPN and CDR2 is SVGIG (reference sequence). Germline trimming cut 1 base from V and 6 bases from J; bases unmatched to any gene: 3. The CDR3 length is 13 residues. CDR3 sequence (DNA): TGTGCCTGGAGTGAACAGGGGATTCAGCCCCAGCATTTT. It encodes CAWSEQGIQPQHF.

This clone was seen once. The chain recombines TRBV9 with TRBJ1-4, with D unclear. The CDR3 is 14 residues long. Germline lookup yields CDR1 SGDLS and CDR2 YYNGEE. Trimming shortened V by 6 bases and J by 3 bases, and 12 bases separated the two germline ends. The CDR3 DNA follows: TGTGCCAGCAATCCGACCGGGGCTAATGAAAAACTGTTTTTT. Translation: CASNPTGANEKLFF.